This passage covers 25 T cell receptor beta chains from one sample sequenced in a study of T cells after yellow fever vaccination. A single record per CDR3 protein comes from TCRdb applying MiXCR to the 5' RACE reads. The profile shows a few hundred thousand distinct CDR3 sequences, approximately 3% of them singletons. The sequences come from CD4+ T cells sorted from PBMCs, collected 10 days after the yellow fever booster vaccination. These receptors were collected from a man aged 18 to 35 who received the YFV17D yellow fever vaccine.

This clonotype was counted a few times. The chain employs TRBV27 and TRBJ1-5, with 8 bases identical to TRBD1. The junction had 17 bases not matched to a gene; V was cut back by 10 bases and J by 9 bases. The length of the CDR3 is 15 residues. Germline lookup yields CDR1 MNHEY and CDR2 SMNVEV (reference sequence). The CDR3 protein is CATYASGGAGGPQHF. The CDR3, as DNA: TGTGCCACTTATGCTTCAGGGGGCGCCGGGGGGCCCCAGCATTTT.

This clonotype was counted between two and nine times. For the CDR3, the DNA is TGTGCCAGCAGCTATACACCGGGACAGGGGGCCAGCAATGAGCAGTTCTTC. Its translation is CASSYTPGQGASNEQFF. The chain has TRBV5-6 and TRBJ2-1, with 12 bases that match TRBD1. J gave up 6 bases and V 3 bases, and 10 bases lay outside the gene matches. Germline CDR1 is SGHDT and CDR2 is YYEEEE. This CDR3 spans 17 amino acids.

This clonotype was seen only a few times. The chain is built from TRBV20-1 and TRBJ2-2, with 7 bases that match TRBD2. This CDR3 is built from 13 residues. Germline V gene lookup returns CDR1 DFQATT and CDR2 SNEGSKA (reference sequence). CDR3 amino acids: CGGAGIPPGELFF. The CDR3 nucleotides are TGCGGGGGAGCGGGGATACCCCCCGGGGAGCTGTTTTTT.

This sequence joins TRBV7-9 and TRBJ1-2; a possible D gene is TRBD1 (6 bases). The germline gives CDR1 SEHNR, CDR2 FQNEAQ (reference sequence). V was cut by 5 bases and J by 2 bases, with 15 bases left in between. There are 15 residues in the CDR3. As DNA, the CDR3 is TGTGCCAGCAGCCAGCCGGGGGGGCACAACTATGGCTACACCTTC. It encodes CASSQPGGHNYGYTF. The full variable domain, its missing parts supplied by reference TRBV7-9 and TRBJ1-2, is DTGVSQNPRHKITKRGQNVTFRCDPISEHNRLYWYRQTLGQGPEFLTYFQNEAQLEKSRLLSDRFSAERPKGSFSTLEIQRTEQGDSAMYLCASSQPGGHNYGYTFGSGTRLTVV.

This clonotype has a count of ten or more. The rearrangement uses TRBV6-1 and TRBJ2-2, with TRBD2 identical over 9 bases. V dropped 3 bases and J dropped 1; count of bases not matched to a gene: 0. There are 15 residues in the CDR3. Germline lookup yields CDR1 MNHNS and CDR2 SASEGT. The CDR3 region is CASSETSGNTGELFF. DNA of the CDR3: TGTGCCAGCAGTGAGACTAGCGGGAACACCGGGGAGCTGTTTTTT.

This clonotype occurred many times. The rearrangement joins TRBV5-1 to TRBJ2-1; maybe TRBD1 (6 bases). V shed 0 bases and J shed 8 bases, with 12 bases lying between them. CDR3 length: 14 residues. Germline values: CDR1 SGHRS, CDR2 YFSETQ. The CDR3, as DNA: TGCGCCAGCAGCTTGGGACTCAGGGGAGATGAGCAGTTCTTC. This sequence encodes CASSLGLRGDEQFF.

The CDR3 here is CASSQTRGGTSNNEQFF. The CDR3 DNA reads as TGTGCCAGCAGCCAAACAAGGGGGGGGACCTCAAACAATGAGCAGTTCTTC. The genes are TRBV3-1 and TRBJ2-1; the D gene is possibly TRBD2 (7 bases). The V gene lost 2 bases and the J gene lost 5 bases, with 19 bases spanning the gap. The CDR3 is made up of 17 amino acids. The germline gives CDR1 LGHDT, CDR2 YNNKEL (reference sequence).

This clonotype was recorded many times. The chain combines TRBV7-2 with TRBJ2-3; the match to TRBD2 covers 7 bases. The CDR3 covers 15 residues. Germline V gene data show CDR1 as SGHTA and CDR2 as FQGNSA. The V gene end was trimmed by 1 base and the J gene end by 1 base; junction bases not matched to a gene: 2. The CDR3 bases are TGTGCCAGCAGCTTAGTACGGGGGGGCACAGATACGCAGTATTTT. Its protein is CASSLVRGGTDTQYF.

This clonotype was seen only a few times. DNA of the CDR3: TGTGCCAGCAGTTTCAGGGTTAAGAACACCGGGGAGCTGTTTTTT. Amino acid sequence: CASSFRVKNTGELFF. The chain is built from TRBV2 and TRBJ2-2, with D perhaps matching TRBD1 (5 bases). The CDR3 totals 15 residues. Germline V gene lookup returns CDR1 SNHLY and CDR2 FYNNEI. Trimming took off 5 bases at V and 1 base at J, with 11 bases between the two ends.

Ten or more counts support this clonotype. The chain employs TRBV7-2 and TRBJ1-6; D uncertain. The germline V gene encodes CDR1 SGHTA and CDR2 FQGNSA. Trimming pared 3 bases from V and 7 bases from J, leaving 10 bases between. The CDR3 runs 14 residues. For the CDR3, the DNA is TGTGCCAGCAGCTTGCAGAGACGAAATTCACCCCTCCACTTT. This translates into CASSLQRRNSPLHF.

There are many counts of this clonotype. V is TRBV5-6 and J is TRBJ2-3; TRBD2 matches at 7 bases. The germline gives CDR1 SGHDT, CDR2 YYEEEE. This CDR3 contains 15 residues. Losses at the gene ends were 0 bases for V and 6 bases for J; bases not matched to a gene: 7. The CDR3 spells CASSLGLAEGDTQYF. The CDR3 bases are TGTGCCAGCAGCTTGGGACTAGCCGAGGGGGATACGCAGTATTTT.

This clonotype was seen a few times. The J gene is TRBJ1-3, the V gene TRBV7-2; D not resolved. The CDR3 covers 16 residues. Trimming pared 2 bases from V and 0 bases from J, leaving 11 bases between. From germline, CDR1 is SGHTA and CDR2 FQGNSA. CDR3 coding DNA: TGTGCCAGCAGCTTATTAGTCCGTCTCTCTGGAAACACCATATATTTT. It yields the protein CASSLLVRLSGNTIYF.

In its sample, this clonotype was seen many times. The chain employs TRBV7-2 and TRBJ1-3; D is possibly TRBD1 (6 bases). This CDR3 is built from 17 residues. The V end lost 5 bases, the J end lost 4 bases, and 21 bases lay between the germline ends. Germline CDR1 is SGHTA and CDR2 is FQGNSA. CDR3 DNA sequence: TGTGCCAGCAGCGCGAGGAGGGGGACTTCTCTGGGAAACACCATATATTTT. Translating it yields CASSARRGTSLGNTIYF.

This clonotype was counted between two and nine times. The V gene is TRBV3-1, the J gene TRBJ1-1; unclear D gene. Germline CDR1 reads LGHDT; CDR2 reads YNNKEL (reference sequence). V was shortened by 8 bases and J by 8 bases, with 12 bases between the two germline ends. The CDR3 runs 11 residues. In DNA, the CDR3 is TGTGCCAGCCGTGGACGGGAGGAAGCTTTCTTT. Translating it yields CASRGREEAFF.

This clonotype was found many times. This sequence joins TRBV24-1 and TRBJ2-2; D may be TRBD1 (5 bases). Germline assignment: CDR1 KGHDR and CDR2 SFDVKD. Trimming cost V 2 bases and J 7 bases, with 13 bases left between them. The CDR3 runs 15 residues. CDR3 nucleotides: TGTGCCACCAGTGATTCCGGACATTGGGACGGGGAGCTGTTTTTT. This sequence encodes CATSDSGHWDGELFF.

This clonotype was seen a few times. The V call is TRBV4-3, the J call TRBJ2-2; maybe TRBD1 (5 bases). CDR3 length: 13 residues. The V gene's germline CDR1 is LGHNA and CDR2 YSLEER. The V end lost 2 bases, the J end lost 5 bases, and 6 bases lay between the germline ends. The CDR3: CASSQRGTGELFF. The CDR3 bases are TGCGCCAGCAGCCAAAGGGGAACCGGGGAGCTGTTTTTT.

This clonotype was detected many times. The chain carries TRBV12-3 or TRBV12-4 and TRBJ1-6; 8 bases are shared with TRBD1. This CDR3 has 13 residues. Trimming removed 6 bases from V and 8 bases from J; junction bases left unmatched: 3. The CDR3 region is CASREQGDSPLHF. CDR3 coding DNA: TGTGCCAGCAGGGAACAGGGGGATTCACCCCTCCACTTT.

Ten or more counts support this clonotype. This chain uses TRBV29-1 with TRBJ2-3, with 9 bases fitting TRBD2. Germline loops: CDR1 SQVTM, CDR2 ANQGSEA. The J segment lost 4 bases and the V segment lost 1 base, leaving 3 bases of the junction unmatched. The CDR3 spans 14 residues. The CDR3 is CSVEVSGGSDTQYF. CDR3 nucleotides: TGCAGCGTTGAAGTAAGCGGGGGGTCAGATACGCAGTATTTT.

Ten or more counts support this clonotype. The CDR3 spells CSAPVWTEKSSGANVLTF. The CDR3 coding sequence is TGCAGTGCACCTGTATGGACAGAGAAAAGCTCTGGGGCCAACGTCCTGACTTTC. The chain combines TRBV20-1 with TRBJ2-6; D possibly corresponds to TRBD1 (6 bases). Germline V lookup: CDR1 DFQATT, CDR2 SNEGSKA (reference sequence). The CDR3 is made up of 18 amino acids. Trimming took 6 bases from V and 0 from J, leaving 21 bases between them.

This clonotype has at least ten counts. The J gene is TRBJ2-5, the V gene TRBV4-3; TRBD2 matches 13 bases. Germline lookup yields CDR1 LGHNA and CDR2 YSLEER. V shed 3 bases and J 3 bases; nucleotides not matched to a gene: 4. The CDR3 is made up of 16 amino acids. CDR3 loop: CASSHLGLAGEETQYF. The CDR3 nucleotides read TGCGCCAGCAGCCACCTAGGACTAGCGGGGGAAGAGACCCAGTACTTC.

This clonotype was observed many times. The chain is built from TRBV5-1 and TRBJ1-1; tentatively, D is TRBD1 (5 bases). The CDR3 covers 14 residues. CDR1 is SGHRS and CDR2 is YFSETQ in the germline V gene. Between the trimmed V and J ends, which lost 4 bases and 2 bases, there was a span of 12 bases. The CDR3 loop reads CASSPRGYNTEAFF. DNA for the CDR3: TGCGCCAGCAGCCCTAGGGGTTACAACACTGAAGCTTTCTTT. The full variable domain, with the rest looked up from reference TRBV5-1 and TRBJ1-1, is KAGVTQTPRYLIKTRGQQVTLSCSPISGHRSVSWYQQTPGQGLQFLFEYFSETQRNKGNFPGRFSGRQFSNSRSEMNVSTLELGDSALYLCASSPRGYNTEAFFGQGTRLTVV.

The gene calls are TRBV7-2 and TRBJ1-5; a possible D gene is TRBD1 (6 bases). There are 15 residues in the CDR3. Germline V gives CDR1 SGHTA, CDR2 FQGNSA. Trimming removed 5 bases at V and 1 base at J, with 12 bases between. DNA of the CDR3: TGTGCCAGCAGCCAAACTCAGGGGAGCAATCAGCCCCAGCATTTT. Translating it yields CASSQTQGSNQPQHF.

The chain links TRBV12-3 or TRBV12-4 to TRBJ2-5; 9 bases are a match to TRBD2. The CDR3 sequence is 16 residues long. V trimming: 1 base; J trimming: 4 bases; junction bases outside the gene matches: 7. CDR3 DNA sequence: TGTGCCAGCAGTTTAGGGGCGGGGGGGCCGGTAGAGACCCAGTACTTC. This translates into CASSLGAGGPVETQYF.

This clonotype was counted ten times or more. This CDR3 is CASGADRVREKLFF. The DNA for the CDR3 is TGTGCCAGCGGCGCTGACAGGGTACGGGAAAAACTGTTTTTT. The rearrangement links TRBV2 to TRBJ1-4, with TRBD1 matching over 7 bases. There are 14 residues in the CDR3. Losses at the gene ends were 8 bases for V and 8 bases for J; bases not matched to a gene: 11. The germline gives CDR1 SNHLY, CDR2 FYNNEI.

This clonotype was picked up many times. The chain employs TRBV5-1 and TRBJ2-3; TRBD2 aligns across 9 bases. The germline CDR1 and CDR2 sequences are SGHRS and YFSETQ. With 0 bases clipped from V and 3 bases from J, the junction kept 8 bases outside the gene matches. The CDR3 has 17 amino acids. The CDR3 DNA follows: TGCGCCAGCAGCTTGGCGCGCGGGGGGGAGACGACAGATACGCAGTATTTT. Protein product: CASSLARGGETTDTQYF.